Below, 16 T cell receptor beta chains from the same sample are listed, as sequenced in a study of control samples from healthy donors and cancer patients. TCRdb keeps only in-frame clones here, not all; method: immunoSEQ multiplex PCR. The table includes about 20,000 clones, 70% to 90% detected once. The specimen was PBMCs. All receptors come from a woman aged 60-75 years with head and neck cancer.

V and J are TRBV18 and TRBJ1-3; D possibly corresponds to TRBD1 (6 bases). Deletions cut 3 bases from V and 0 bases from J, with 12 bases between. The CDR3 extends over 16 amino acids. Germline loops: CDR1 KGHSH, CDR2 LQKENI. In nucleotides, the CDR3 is TGTGCCAGCTCACCGACACAGGGTCTCTCTGGAAACACCATATATTTT. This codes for CASSPTQGLSGNTIYF.

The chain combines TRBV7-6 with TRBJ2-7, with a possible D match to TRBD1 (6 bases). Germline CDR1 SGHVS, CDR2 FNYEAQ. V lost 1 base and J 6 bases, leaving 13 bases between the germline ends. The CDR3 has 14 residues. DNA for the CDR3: TGTGCCAGCAGCTTAGTACAGGGATTCGGCGAGCAGTACTTC. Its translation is CASSLVQGFGEQYF. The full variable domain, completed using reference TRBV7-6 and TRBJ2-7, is GAGVSQSPRYKVTKRGQDVALRCDPISGHVSLYWYRQALGQGPEFLTYFNYEAQQDKSGLPNDRFSAERPEGSISTLTIQRTEQRDSAMYRCASSLVQGFGEQYFGPGTRLTVT.

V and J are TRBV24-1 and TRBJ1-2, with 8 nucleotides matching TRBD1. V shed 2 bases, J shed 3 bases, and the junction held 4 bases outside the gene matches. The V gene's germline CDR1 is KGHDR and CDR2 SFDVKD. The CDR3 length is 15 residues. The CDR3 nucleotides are TGTGCCACCAGTGATTCGAGGGGACAGGACTATGGCTACACCTTC. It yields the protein CATSDSRGQDYGYTF.

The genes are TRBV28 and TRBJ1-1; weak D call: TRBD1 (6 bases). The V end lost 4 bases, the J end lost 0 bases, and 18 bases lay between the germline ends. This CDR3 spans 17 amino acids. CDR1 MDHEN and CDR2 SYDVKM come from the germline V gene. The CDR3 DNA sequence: TGTGCCAGCAGTTCCCCGATCTACAGGGTTTTGAACACTGAAGCTTTCTTT. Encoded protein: CASSSPIYRVLNTEAFF.

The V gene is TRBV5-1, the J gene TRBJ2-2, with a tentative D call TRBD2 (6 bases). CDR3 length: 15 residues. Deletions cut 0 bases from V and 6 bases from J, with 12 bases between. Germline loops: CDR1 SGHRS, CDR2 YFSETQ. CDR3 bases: TGCGCCAGCAGCTTGGTTTTGCGGGATCCCGGGGAGCTGTTTTTT. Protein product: CASSLVLRDPGELFF.

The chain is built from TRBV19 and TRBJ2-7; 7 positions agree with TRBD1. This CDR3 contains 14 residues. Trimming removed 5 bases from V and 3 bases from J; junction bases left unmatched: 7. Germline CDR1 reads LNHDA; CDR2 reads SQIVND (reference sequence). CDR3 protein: CASSLQQGSYEQYF. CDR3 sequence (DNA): TGTGCCAGTAGTCTCCAACAGGGGAGCTACGAGCAGTACTTC.

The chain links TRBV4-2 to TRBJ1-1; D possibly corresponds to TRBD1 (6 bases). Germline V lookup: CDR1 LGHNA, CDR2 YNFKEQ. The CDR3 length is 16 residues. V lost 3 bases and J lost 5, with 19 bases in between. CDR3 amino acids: CASSHTPRTAETEAFF. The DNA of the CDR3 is TGTGCCAGCAGCCACACACCCCGGACAGCCGAGACTGAAGCTTTCTTT.

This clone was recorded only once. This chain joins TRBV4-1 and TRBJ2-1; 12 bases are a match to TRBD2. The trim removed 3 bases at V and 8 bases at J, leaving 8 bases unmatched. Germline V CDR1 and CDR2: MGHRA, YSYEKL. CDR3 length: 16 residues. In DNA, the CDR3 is TGCGCCAGCAGCCACGGACTAGCGGGACTGGGCGATGAGCAGTTCTTC. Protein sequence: CASSHGLAGLGDEQFF.

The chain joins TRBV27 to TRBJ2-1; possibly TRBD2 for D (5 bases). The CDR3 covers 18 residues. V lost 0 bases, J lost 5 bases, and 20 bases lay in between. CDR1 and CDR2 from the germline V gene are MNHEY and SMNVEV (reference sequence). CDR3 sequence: CASSLSVVLAPSDNEQFF. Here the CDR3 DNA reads TGTGCCAGCAGTTTATCGGTAGTGTTAGCGCCAAGCGACAATGAGCAGTTCTTC.

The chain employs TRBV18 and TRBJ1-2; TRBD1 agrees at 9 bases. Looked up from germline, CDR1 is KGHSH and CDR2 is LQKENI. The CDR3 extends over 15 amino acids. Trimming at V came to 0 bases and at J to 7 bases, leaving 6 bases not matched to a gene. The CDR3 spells CASSPPDRGFSGYTF. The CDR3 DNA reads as TGTGCCAGCTCACCACCGGACAGGGGATTCTCTGGCTACACCTTC.

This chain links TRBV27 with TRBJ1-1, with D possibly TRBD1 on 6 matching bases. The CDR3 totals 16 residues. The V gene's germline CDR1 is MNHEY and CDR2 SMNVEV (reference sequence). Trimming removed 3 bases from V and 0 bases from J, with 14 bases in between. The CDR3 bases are TGTGCCAGCAGTTTTGGGGGGGCAGGCATGAACACTGAAGCTTTCTTT. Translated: CASSFGGAGMNTEAFF.

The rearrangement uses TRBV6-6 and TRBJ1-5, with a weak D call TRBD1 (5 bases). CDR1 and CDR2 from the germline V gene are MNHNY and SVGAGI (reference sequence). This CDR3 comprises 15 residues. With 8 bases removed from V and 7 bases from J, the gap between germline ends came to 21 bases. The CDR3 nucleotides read TGTGCCAGCCGATGGGGGGTGTGGGGAGAACAGCCCCAGCATTTT. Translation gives CASRWGVWGEQPQHF.

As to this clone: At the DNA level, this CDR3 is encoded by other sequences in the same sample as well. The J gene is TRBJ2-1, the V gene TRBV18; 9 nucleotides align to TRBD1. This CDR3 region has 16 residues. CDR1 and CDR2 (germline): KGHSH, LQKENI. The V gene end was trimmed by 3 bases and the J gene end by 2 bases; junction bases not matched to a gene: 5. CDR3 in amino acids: CASSPPTGGAYNEQFF. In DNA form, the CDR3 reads TGTGCCAGCTCACCTCCTACAGGGGGCGCCTACAATGAGCAGTTCTTC.

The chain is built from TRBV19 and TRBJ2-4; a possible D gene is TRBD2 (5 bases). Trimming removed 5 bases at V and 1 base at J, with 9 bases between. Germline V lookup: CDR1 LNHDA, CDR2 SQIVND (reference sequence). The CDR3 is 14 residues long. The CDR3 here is CASSPRTAKNIQYF. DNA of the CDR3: TGTGCCAGTAGTCCTCGGACTGCCAAAAACATTCAGTACTTC.

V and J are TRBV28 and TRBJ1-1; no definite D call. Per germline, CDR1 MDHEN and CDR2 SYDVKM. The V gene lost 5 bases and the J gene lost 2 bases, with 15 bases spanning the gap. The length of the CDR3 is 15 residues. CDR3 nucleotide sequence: TGTGCCAGCAGTGAAAGAGCAAGGTTCAACACTGAAGCTTTCTTT. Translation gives CASSERARFNTEAFF.

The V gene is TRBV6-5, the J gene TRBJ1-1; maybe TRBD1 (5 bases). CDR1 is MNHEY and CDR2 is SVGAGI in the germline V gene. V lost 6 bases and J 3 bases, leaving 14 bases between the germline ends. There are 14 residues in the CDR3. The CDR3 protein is CASRRRKGDTEAFF. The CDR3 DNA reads TGTGCCAGCAGGCGGAGGAAAGGGGACACTGAAGCTTTCTTT.